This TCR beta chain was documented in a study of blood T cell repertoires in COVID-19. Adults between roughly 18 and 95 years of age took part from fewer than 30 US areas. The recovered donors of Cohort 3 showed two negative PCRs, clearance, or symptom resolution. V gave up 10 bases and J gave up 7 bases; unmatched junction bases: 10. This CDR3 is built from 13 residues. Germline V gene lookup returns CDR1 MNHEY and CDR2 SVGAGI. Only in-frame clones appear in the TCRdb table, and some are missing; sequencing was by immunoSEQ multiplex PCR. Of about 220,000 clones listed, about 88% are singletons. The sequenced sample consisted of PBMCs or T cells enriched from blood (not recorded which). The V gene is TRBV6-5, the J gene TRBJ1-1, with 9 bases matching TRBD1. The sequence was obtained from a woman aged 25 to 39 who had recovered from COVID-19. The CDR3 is CATFPGTGIEAFF. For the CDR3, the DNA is TGTGCCACCTTCCCCGGGACAGGGATTGAAGCTTTCTTT.